These 26 T cell receptor beta chains originate from one sample sequenced in a study of T cells expressing NK-cell markers. TCRdb re-called the 5' RACE reads, yielding one record per CDR3 amino acid sequence without DNA. The sample table includes roughly 180,000 distinct CDR3 sequences. The sequenced sample was blood T cells: a sorted CD56 or NKG2C T cell subset, CD4+ or CD8+ T cells, or bulk PBMC T cells (not recorded which). The receptor set was obtained from a man between 18 and 69 years old in good health.

The rearrangement links TRBV5-6 to TRBJ1-5. This CDR3 comprises 14 residues. Germline V lookup: CDR1 SGHDT, CDR2 YYEEEE. CDR3 sequence: CASSLLQGDQPQHF.

The chain employs TRBV12-3 or TRBV12-4 and TRBJ1-1; TCRdb lists TRBD1, though no DNA is available to test this call. CDR3 length equals 16 residues. Here the CDR3 reads CASSSPHLDGNTEAFF.

The rearrangement joins TRBV11-2 to TRBJ2-1. CDR3 length equals 12 residues. From germline, CDR1 is SGHAT and CDR2 FQNNGV. CDR3 region: CASSLGHNEQFF. Variable domain in full (rest from reference TRBV11-2 and TRBJ2-1): EAGVAQSPRYKIIEKRQSVAFWCNPISGHATLYWYQQILGQGPKLLIQFQNNGVVDDSQLPKDRFSAERLKGVDSTLKIQPAKLEDSAVYLCASSLGHNEQFFGPGTRLTVL.

This rearrangement joins TRBV27 to TRBJ2-7; there is no DNA to check the TCRdb D call of TRBD2. The CDR3 runs to 16 residues. Germline lookup yields CDR1 MNHEY and CDR2 SMNVEV (reference sequence). CDR3: CASSLGTSGGLNEQYF.

The V and J genes are TRBV9 and TRBJ2-2; TCRdb outputs TRBD1, but without DNA this stays unchecked. The germline V gene has CDR1 SGDLS and CDR2 YYNGEE. The CDR3 loop spans 13 amino acids. The CDR3 spells CASNTPGTGELFF.

The chain joins TRBV28 to TRBJ2-7; there is no DNA to check the TCRdb D call of TRBD2. CDR1 and CDR2 (germline): MDHEN, SYDVKM. The CDR3 is made up of 13 amino acids. CDR3 sequence reads: CASTGTGGAKQYF.

V and J are TRBV29-1 and TRBJ2-7; the D gene TCRdb calls, TRBD2, cannot be checked with no DNA. This CDR3 comprises 13 residues. Germline V gene sequence: CDR1 SQVTM, CDR2 ANQGSEA. CDR3 residues: CSVEAGGPGEQYF.

The V and J genes are TRBV7-9 and TRBJ2-3. Germline lookup yields CDR1 SEHNR and CDR2 FQNEAQ (reference sequence). The CDR3 has 16 residues. CDR3 in amino acids: CASSLETLRYTDTQYF.

The chain links TRBV5-1 to TRBJ2-1. Germline V lookup: CDR1 SGHRS, CDR2 YFSETQ. The CDR3 runs to 15 residues. CDR3 loop: CASSWTSGPYNEQFF.

This chain connects TRBV4-2 to TRBJ1-1; the D gene TCRdb calls, TRBD1, cannot be checked with no DNA. The CDR3 is made up of 20 amino acids. Germline V gene lookup returns CDR1 LGHNA and CDR2 YNFKEQ. The CDR3: CASSQDGRLYFPGGDTEAFF.

J is TRBJ1-4 and V is TRBV3-1; as DNA is missing, the TRBD1 call by TCRdb cannot be tested. There are 14 residues in the CDR3. From germline, CDR1 is LGHDT and CDR2 YNNKEL (reference sequence). CDR3 residues: CASSEQGAVEKLFF. The full variable domain, its missing parts supplied by reference TRBV3-1 and TRBJ1-4, is DTAVSQTPKYLVTQMGNDKSIKCEQNLGHDTMYWYKQDSKKFLKIMFSYNNKELIINETVPNRFSPKSPDKAHLNLHINSLELGDSAVYFCASSEQGAVEKLFFGSGTQLSVL.

The chain has TRBV4-1 and TRBJ2-7; TCRdb designates TRBD1, a call that cannot be tested without DNA. The CDR3 is 13 residues long. Germline CDR1 reads MGHRA; CDR2 reads YSYEKL. The chain's CDR3 is CASSQESEGEQYF.

The chain has TRBV7-8 and TRBJ2-5; TCRdb's D gene call, TRBD2, goes unchecked for lack of DNA. The CDR3 contains 14 residues. Germline CDR1 is SGHVS and CDR2 is FQNEAQ. The chain's CDR3 is CASSDIDGGETQYF.

The rearrangement uses TRBV12-3 or TRBV12-4 and TRBJ1-1. This CDR3 has 11 residues. The CDR3 loop is CASSLPGEAFF.

The chain uses TRBV12-3 or TRBV12-4 and TRBJ2-7; with no DNA, the TCRdb D assignment of TRBD2 cannot be verified. The CDR3 contains 15 residues. The CDR3 reads CASSLGGQVYYEQYF.

V gene TRBV5-6 combines with J gene TRBJ2-3; the D call of TRBD1 rests on TCRdb alone, since no DNA is present to check it. Per the germline V gene, CDR1 is SGHDT and CDR2 is YYEEEE. The CDR3 consists of 12 residues. The CDR3: CASSLSGGILYF.

The chain has TRBV12-3 or TRBV12-4 and TRBJ1-6; as DNA is missing, the TRBD1 call by TCRdb cannot be tested. The CDR3 runs 12 residues. This chain's CDR3 is CASSLSPPPLHF.

The chain links TRBV20-1 to TRBJ1-1. This CDR3 region has 14 residues. Germline loops: CDR1 DFQATT, CDR2 SNEGSKA (reference sequence). The CDR3 sequence is CSARDLIQYTEAFF.

V and J are TRBV6-5 and TRBJ2-4; absent DNA, TCRdb's TRBD2 call cannot be checked. Germline lookup yields CDR1 MNHEY and CDR2 SVGAGI. The CDR3 consists of 16 residues. This CDR3 is CASSYSGSGGKNIQYF.

The V and J genes are TRBV5-4 and TRBJ2-5; the TRBD1 assignment by TCRdb is unverifiable without DNA. The germline gives CDR1 SGHNT, CDR2 YYREEE (reference sequence). CDR3 size: 13 residues. The CDR3 reads CASSLSGDETQYF.

The chain recombines TRBV7-2 with TRBJ2-1; TCRdb returns TRBD1, unconfirmable since there is no DNA. Per the germline V gene, CDR1 is SGHTA and CDR2 is FQGNSA. The CDR3 is 16 amino acids. The CDR3 protein is CASSPTAGGIYNEQFF.

The V call is TRBV12-3 or TRBV12-4, the J call TRBJ1-6; with no DNA, the TCRdb D assignment of TRBD1 cannot be verified. The CDR3 has 14 residues. This CDR3 reads CASRRDRGNSPLHF.

The rearrangement links TRBV12-5 to TRBJ2-5; the D call from TCRdb, TRBD1, cannot be confirmed without DNA. There are 14 residues in the CDR3. The germline gives CDR1 LGHNT, CDR2 FRNRAP. CDR3: CASGLLRGGETQYF.

The V and J genes are TRBV21-1 and TRBJ2-7; the D gene TCRdb calls, TRBD1, cannot be checked with no DNA. TRBV21-1 is a pseudogene locus. The CDR3 is made up of 17 amino acids. CDR3: CASSTCLPGLRSYEQYF.

This chain uses TRBV27 with TRBJ2-2. Germline CDR1 reads MNHEY; CDR2 reads SMNVEV (reference sequence). The CDR3 length is 14 residues. Here the CDR3 reads CASKPLLNTGELFF.

The V call is TRBV28, the J call TRBJ2-7; TCRdb selects TRBD2, and the lack of DNA leaves this call unchecked. CDR1 is MDHEN, CDR2 SYDVKM, per germline. The CDR3 has 18 residues. This chain's CDR3 is CASSLPREGGGTLYEQYF.